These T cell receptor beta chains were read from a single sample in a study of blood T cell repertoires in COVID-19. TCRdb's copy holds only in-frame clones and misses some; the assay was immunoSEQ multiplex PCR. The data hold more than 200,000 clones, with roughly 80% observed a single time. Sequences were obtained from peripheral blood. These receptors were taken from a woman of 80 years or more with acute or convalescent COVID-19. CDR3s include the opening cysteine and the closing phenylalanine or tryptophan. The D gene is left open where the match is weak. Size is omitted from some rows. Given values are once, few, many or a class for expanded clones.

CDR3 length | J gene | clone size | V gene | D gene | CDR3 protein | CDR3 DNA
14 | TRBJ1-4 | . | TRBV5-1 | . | CASSVGGAQEKLFF | TGCGCCAGCAGCGTAGGAGGGGCCCAAGAAAAACTGTTTTTT
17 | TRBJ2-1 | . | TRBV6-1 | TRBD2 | CASSVLASGRAWNEQFF | TGTGCCAGCAGTGTTCTGGCTAGCGGGAGGGCCTGGAATGAGCAGTTCTTC
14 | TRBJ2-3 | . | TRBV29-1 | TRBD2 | CSAQGAGVGDTQYF | TGCAGCGCCCAAGGAGCGGGGGTGGGGGATACGCAGTATTTT
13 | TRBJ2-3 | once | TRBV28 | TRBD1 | CASGTGSTDTQYF | TGTGCGTCCGGGACAGGGAGCACAGATACGCAGTATTTT
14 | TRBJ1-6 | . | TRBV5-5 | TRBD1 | CASSLLQGHSPLHF | TGTGCCAGCAGCTTGTTACAGGGGCATTCACCCCTCCACTTT
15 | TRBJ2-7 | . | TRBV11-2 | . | CASSQSGAGFDEQYF | TGTGCCAGCAGTCAATCGGGAGCCGGGTTCGACGAGCAGTACTTC
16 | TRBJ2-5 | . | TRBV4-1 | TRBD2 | CASSPIGGGQQETQYF | TGCGCCAGCAGCCCCATAGGCGGGGGGCAGCAAGAGACCCAGTACTTC
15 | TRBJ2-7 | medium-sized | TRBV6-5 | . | CASSLAGQILYEQYF | TGTGCCAGCAGTCTAGCAGGTCAGATCCTCTACGAGCAGTACTTC
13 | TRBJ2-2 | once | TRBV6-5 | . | CASNRGSVGELFF | TGTGCCAGCAATAGGGGATCGGTCGGGGAGCTGTTTTTT
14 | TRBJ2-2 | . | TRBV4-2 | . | CASRELEYTGELFF | TGTGCCAGCAGGGAACTAGAGTATACCGGGGAGCTGTTTTTT
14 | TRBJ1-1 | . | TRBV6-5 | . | CASKLSVGGTEAFF | TGTGCCAGTAAACTTTCGGTCGGGGGCACTGAAGCTTTCTTT
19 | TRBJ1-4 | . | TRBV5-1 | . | CASSPTGTATQSANEKLFF | TGCGCCAGCAGTCCCACCGGAACGGCGACTCAGTCAGCTAATGAAAAACTGTTTTTT
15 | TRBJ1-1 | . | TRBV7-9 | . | CASSSPAKVNTEAFF | TGTGCCAGCAGCTCTCCCGCTAAAGTGAACACTGAAGCTTTCTTT
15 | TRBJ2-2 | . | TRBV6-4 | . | CASSPDRLNTGELFF | TGTGCCAGCAGCCCGGACAGACTAAACACCGGGGAGCTGTTTTTT
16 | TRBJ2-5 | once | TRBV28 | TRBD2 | CASSFSLGRIQETQYF | TGTGCCAGCAGTTTTAGCCTCGGGAGGATCCAAGAGACCCAGTACTTC
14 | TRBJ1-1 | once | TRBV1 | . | CTSSLGRCGAEAFF | TGCACCAGCAGTTTAGGAAGATGCGGCGCTGAAGCTTTCTTT
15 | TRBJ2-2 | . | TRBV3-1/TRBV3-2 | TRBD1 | CASSQRDRATGELFF | TGTGCCAGCAGCCAAAGGGACAGGGCAACCGGGGAGCTGTTTTTT
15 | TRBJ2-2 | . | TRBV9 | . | CASRVGQAYTGELFF | TGTGCCAGCCGAGTGGGGCAGGCGTACACCGGGGAGCTGTTTTTT
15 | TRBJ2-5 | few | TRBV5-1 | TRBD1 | CASSLARGRTETQYF | TGCGCCAGCAGCTTGGCCAGGGGGCGGACGGAGACCCAGTACTTC
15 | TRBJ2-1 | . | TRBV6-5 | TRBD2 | CASRALAGANNEQFF | TGTGCCAGCAGAGCACTAGCGGGGGCTAACAATGAGCAGTTCTTC
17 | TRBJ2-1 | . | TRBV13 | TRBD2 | CASSLATLAGGPGEQFF | TGTGCCAGCAGCTTAGCAACACTAGCGGGAGGGCCGGGTGAGCAGTTCTTC
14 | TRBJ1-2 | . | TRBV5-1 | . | CASSNDGGNGGYTF | TGCGCCAGCAGTAATGACGGGGGTAATGGTGGCTACACCTTC
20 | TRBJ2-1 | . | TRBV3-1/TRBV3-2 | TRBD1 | CASSQDYGRFRDRGYNEQFF | TGTGCCAGCAGCCAAGACTATGGGCGGTTCCGGGACAGGGGATACAATGAGCAGTTCTTC
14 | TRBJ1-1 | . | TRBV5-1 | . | CASSLSGVNTEAFF | TGCGCCAGCAGCTTGAGCGGGGTTAACACTGAAGCTTTCTTT
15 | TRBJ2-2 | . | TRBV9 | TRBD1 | CASSFGQGSSGELFF | TGTGCCAGCAGCTTCGGACAGGGCAGTTCAGGGGAGCTGTTTTTT
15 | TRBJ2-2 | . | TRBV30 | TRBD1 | CAWDYGQGNPGELFF | TGTGCCTGGGACTACGGACAGGGAAACCCCGGGGAGCTGTTTTTT
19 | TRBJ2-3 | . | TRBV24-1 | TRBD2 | CATSDPIIRVAGGRDTQYF | TGTGCCACCAGTGACCCCATCATCCGCGTAGCGGGAGGACGTGATACGCAGTATTTT
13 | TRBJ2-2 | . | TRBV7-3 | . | CASSPPRTGELFF | TGTGCCAGCAGCCCGCCGCGCACCGGGGAGCTGTTTTTT
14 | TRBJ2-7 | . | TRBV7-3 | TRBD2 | CASGSGRASREQYF | TGTGCCAGCGGCAGCGGGAGGGCCTCTCGGGAGCAGTACTTC
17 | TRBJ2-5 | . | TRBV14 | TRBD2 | CASIPGTSGGAGETQYF | TGTGCCAGCATTCCCGGGACTAGCGGGGGGGCCGGTGAGACCCAGTACTTC
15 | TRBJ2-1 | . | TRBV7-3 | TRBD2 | CASSLGTSIYNEQFF | TGTGCCAGCAGCCTGGGGACTAGCATCTACAATGAGCAGTTCTTC
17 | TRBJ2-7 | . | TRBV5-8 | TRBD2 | CASSLAFGLAGSYEQYF | TGTGCCAGCAGCTTGGCGTTTGGACTAGCGGGATCCTACGAGCAGTACTTC